These 4 T cell receptor beta chains originate from one sample sequenced in a study of shared clonotypes between healthy human individuals (dated by TCRdb to between 2020 and 2021). For the CD8 naive samples, CD45RO-negative cells were positively selected for CCR7, yielding a CD45RA+CCR7+ population from which TemRA cells were excluded. Library generation was performed with the immunoSEQ multiplex PCR assay. Not all clones reach the TCRdb copy of this immuneACCESS table, which keeps in-frame sequences only. Checked studies attribute under half of the gap to unresolved V genes and leave the rest unexplained. This sample holds around 2,000,000 clones; about 95% were observed only once. The biggest ten clones account for approximately 1% of the sample. Sequenced: naive CD8+ T cells sorted from blood. The sample's cell subset or site label, decoded: CD45RA+CCR7+. Source of these receptors: a young man in good health.

The chain is built from TRBV6-6 and TRBJ2-3; 10 positions match TRBD2. Germline loops: CDR1 MNHNY, CDR2 SVGAGI (reference sequence). The CDR3 spans 15 residues. V shed 5 bases, J shed 4 bases, and the junction held 6 bases outside the gene matches. CDR3 loop: CASSVSSGSADTQYF. CDR3 in DNA: TGTGCCAGCAGTGTTTCTAGCGGGAGCGCAGATACGCAGTATTTT.

This chain links TRBV4-2 with TRBJ2-3, with 7 bases matching TRBD2. V shed 0 bases and J 6 bases; nucleotides not matched to a gene: 6. CDR1 is LGHNA and CDR2 is YNFKEQ in the germline V gene. The CDR3 contains 15 residues. The CDR3 here is CASSQEGGVGDTQYF. DNA for the CDR3: TGTGCCAGCAGCCAAGAGGGGGGGGTCGGTGATACGCAGTATTTT.

A remark on this clone: Different DNA sequences within this sample yield the same CDR3. CDR3 sequence: CASSLRQSYEQYF. The CDR3, as DNA: TGTGCCAGCAGTTTAAGGCAGTCCTACGAGCAGTACTTC. V gene TRBV27 combines with J gene TRBJ2-7; D unresolved. Germline V gives CDR1 MNHEY, CDR2 SMNVEV (reference sequence). The V gene lost 2 bases and the J gene lost 1 base, with 6 bases spanning the gap. The CDR3 covers 13 residues.

The J gene is TRBJ2-7, the V gene TRBV7-9, with TRBD2 matching 10 bases. CDR3 size: 14 residues. The V and J ends lost 10 bases and 3 bases, in that order; junction bases with no gene match: 9. CDR1 is SEHNR and CDR2 is FQNEAQ in the germline V gene (reference sequence). CDR3 in DNA: TGTGCCACCGCGGGCCTAGCGGGAGTCTACGAGCAGTACTTC. The encoded protein is CATAGLAGVYEQYF.